These 9 T cell receptor beta chains came from one sample sequenced in a study of T cells after yellow fever vaccination. TCRdb re-called the 5' RACE reads through MiXCR, storing one row per CDR3 protein. The data show just under 600,000 distinct CDR3 sequences, less than 15% seen once. Here the sequenced sample was PBMCs, taken on the day of the yellow fever booster vaccination. The receptors come from a young man who received the YFV17D yellow fever vaccine.

This clonotype appeared a few times. V is TRBV25-1 and J is TRBJ1-4; D is ambiguous. The V gene lost 1 base and the J gene lost 0 bases, with 6 bases spanning the gap. This CDR3 is 15 amino acids long. Germline V lookup: CDR1 MGHDK, CDR2 SYGVNS. The CDR3 DNA sequence: TGTGCCAGCAGTGAATCGGGAGCAACTAATGAAAAACTGTTTTTT. It translates to CASSESGATNEKLFF.

The chain has TRBV9 and TRBJ2-3, with D unresolved. This CDR3 contains 14 residues. Germline V gene data show CDR1 as SGDLS and CDR2 as YYNGEE. The V end was cut by 2 bases, the J end by 4 bases, with 11 bases between. For the CDR3, the DNA is TGTGCCAGCAGCGTGAGAGGCAGTTCAGATACGCAGTATTTT. Protein product: CASSVRGSSDTQYF.

This clonotype showed up just a few times. The CDR3 loop is CASTQRGGGTEAFF. CDR3 in DNA: TGTGCCAGTACCCAACGGGGGGGTGGAACTGAAGCTTTCTTT. V is TRBV19 and J is TRBJ1-1; possibly TRBD1 for D (5 bases). The V end lost 7 bases, the J end lost 5 bases, and 17 bases lay between the germline ends. Germline CDR1 is LNHDA and CDR2 is SQIVND (reference sequence). The CDR3 is made up of 14 amino acids. The full variable domain, rest sourced from reference TRBV19 and TRBJ1-1, is DGGITQSPKYLFRKEGQNVTLSCEQNLNHDAMYWYRQDPGQGLRLIYYSQIVNDFQKGDIAEGYSVSREKKESFPLTVTSAQKNPTAFYLCASTQRGGGTEAFFGQGTRLTVV.

V gene TRBV11-2 combines with J gene TRBJ2-7, with 8 bases matching TRBD1. The germline V gene encodes CDR1 SGHAT and CDR2 FQNNGV. V dropped 3 bases and J dropped 3; count of bases not matched to a gene: 10. The CDR3 is 16 residues long. The CDR3 sequence is CASSFTGGNAGYEQYF. The CDR3, as DNA: TGTGCCAGCAGCTTTACAGGGGGAAACGCAGGCTACGAGCAGTACTTC.

The V and J genes are TRBV29-1 and TRBJ2-3, with TRBD2 as a possible D gene (5 bases). Looked up from germline, CDR1 is SQVTM and CDR2 is ANQGSEA. There are 12 residues in the CDR3. The V gene lost 4 bases and the J gene lost 4 bases, with 9 bases spanning the gap. The DNA for the CDR3 is TGCAGCGTTGTCTCCGGGGCAGATACGCAGTATTTT. This encodes CSVVSGADTQYF.

The chain combines TRBV6-2 or TRBV6-3 with TRBJ2-2; no clear D. Germline values: CDR1 MNHEY, CDR2 SVGEGT. The ends were cut back, 1 base at V and 0 bases at J, with 6 bases in the middle. CDR3 length: 15 amino acids. CDR3 sequence reads: CASSYYGTNTGELFF. CDR3 bases: TGTGCCAGCAGTTACTATGGGACGAACACCGGGGAGCTGTTTTTT.

The gene calls are TRBV20-1 and TRBJ2-1; 12 bases are shared with TRBD2. In germline, CDR1 is DFQATT, CDR2 SNEGSKA (reference sequence). Trimming cost V 5 bases and J 4 bases; bases outside gene matches: 6. The CDR3 sequence is 15 residues long. The CDR3 nucleotides read TGCAGTGCTCTTCCCGGGACTAGCGGGTACAATGAGCAGTTCTTC. It specifies CSALPGTSGYNEQFF.

V and J are TRBV20-1 and TRBJ2-4; D is undetermined. Germline CDR1 is DFQATT and CDR2 is SNEGSKA (reference sequence). The CDR3 is 13 residues long. The germline V and J ends were trimmed by 6 bases and 2 bases, with 11 bases remaining between them. CDR3 in DNA: TGCAGTGCCTTGGAAATTACCAAAAACATTCAGTACTTC. As protein: CSALEITKNIQYF.

This clonotype showed up just a few times. CDR3 bases: TGCAGCGTTGTGTTTGAACGGGGAAATGAAAAACTGTTTTTT. Translation gives CSVVFERGNEKLFF. V and J are TRBV29-1 and TRBJ1-4; no clear D gene. The CDR3 covers 14 residues. Trimming stripped 4 bases from V and 5 bases from J, with 14 bases between. From germline, CDR1 is SQVTM and CDR2 ANQGSEA.